These T cell receptor beta chains were read from a single sample in a study of cytomegalovirus exposure and HLA in healthy donors. The repertoire was sequenced with immunoSEQ multiplex PCR; TCRdb's copy has only in-frame clones and lacks some. The table shows under 200,000 clones, with 82% occurring only once. Specimen: PBMCs. The origin of the receptors is a woman aged 18 to 35 in good health and CMV-seronegative. The conserved cysteine and the conserved F or W are not part of the CDR3 here. The order of the fields is J gene, V gene, CDR3 protein.

>TRBJ1-5|TRBV2
ASSVQGRNQPQH
>TRBJ2-7|TRBV5-4
ASSLEASGTYEQY
>TRBJ2-1|TRBV10-2
ASSGASGSYNERF
>TRBJ2-2|TRBV30
AWTGTGGGGELF
>TRBJ2-1|TRBV7-9
ASSLALGRGTAFQF
>NA|TRBV7-9
ASSSQWETRETQY
>TRBJ1-3|TRBV28
ASSSYRRSSGNTIY
>TRBJ2-1|TRBV27
ASSLREGASGDEQF
>TRBJ1-1|TRBV6-1
ASSGGTGIMNTEAF
>TRBJ2-2|TRBV29-1
SALAGSGLVGELF
>TRBJ1-1|TRBV7-9
SSSLRTGRMNTEAF